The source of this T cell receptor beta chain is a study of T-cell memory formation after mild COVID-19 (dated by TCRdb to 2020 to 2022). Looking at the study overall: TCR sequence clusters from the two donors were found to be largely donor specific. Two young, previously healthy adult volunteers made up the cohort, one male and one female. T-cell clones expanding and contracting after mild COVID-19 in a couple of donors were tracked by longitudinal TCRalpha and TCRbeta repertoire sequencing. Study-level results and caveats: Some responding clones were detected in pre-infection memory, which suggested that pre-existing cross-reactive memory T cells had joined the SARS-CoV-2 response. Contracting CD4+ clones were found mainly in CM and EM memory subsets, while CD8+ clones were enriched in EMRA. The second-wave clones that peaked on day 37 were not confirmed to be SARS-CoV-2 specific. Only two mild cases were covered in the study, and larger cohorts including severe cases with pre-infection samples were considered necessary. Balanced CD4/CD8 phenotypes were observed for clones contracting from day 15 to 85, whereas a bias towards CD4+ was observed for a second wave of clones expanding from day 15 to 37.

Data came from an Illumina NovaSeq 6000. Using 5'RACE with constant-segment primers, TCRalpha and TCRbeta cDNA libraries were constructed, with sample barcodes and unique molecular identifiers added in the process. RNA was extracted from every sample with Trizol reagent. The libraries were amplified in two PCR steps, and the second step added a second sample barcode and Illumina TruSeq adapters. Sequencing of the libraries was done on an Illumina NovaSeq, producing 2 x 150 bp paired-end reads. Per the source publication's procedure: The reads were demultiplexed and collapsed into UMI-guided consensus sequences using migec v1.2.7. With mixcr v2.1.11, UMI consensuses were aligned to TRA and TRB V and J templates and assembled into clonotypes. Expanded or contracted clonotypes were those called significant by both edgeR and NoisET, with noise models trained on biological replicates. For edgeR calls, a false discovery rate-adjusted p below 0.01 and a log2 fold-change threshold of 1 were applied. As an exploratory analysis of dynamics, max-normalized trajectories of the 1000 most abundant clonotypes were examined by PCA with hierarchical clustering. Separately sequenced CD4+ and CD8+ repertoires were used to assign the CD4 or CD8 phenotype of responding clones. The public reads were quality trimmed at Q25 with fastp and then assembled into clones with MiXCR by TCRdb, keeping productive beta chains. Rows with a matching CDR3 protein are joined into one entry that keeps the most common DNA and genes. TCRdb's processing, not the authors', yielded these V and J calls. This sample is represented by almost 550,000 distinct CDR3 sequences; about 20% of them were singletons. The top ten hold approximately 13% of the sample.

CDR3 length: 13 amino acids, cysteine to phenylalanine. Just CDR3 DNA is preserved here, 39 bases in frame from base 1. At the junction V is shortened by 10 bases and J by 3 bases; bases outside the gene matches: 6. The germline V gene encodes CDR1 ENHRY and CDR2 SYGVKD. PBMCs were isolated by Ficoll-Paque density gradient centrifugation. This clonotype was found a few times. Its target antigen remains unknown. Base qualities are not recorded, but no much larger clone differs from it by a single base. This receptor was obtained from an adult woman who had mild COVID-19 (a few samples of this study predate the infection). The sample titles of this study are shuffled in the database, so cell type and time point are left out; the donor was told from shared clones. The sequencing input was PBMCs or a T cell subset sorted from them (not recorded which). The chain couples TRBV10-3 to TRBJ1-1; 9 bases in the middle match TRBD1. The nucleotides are TGTGCCACCACGGGACAGGGATACACTGAAGCTTTCTTT. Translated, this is CATTGQGYTEAFF.